The subject of this entry is one TCR beta chain. Using immunoSEQ multiplex PCR, the repertoire was profiled, and TCRdb retains in-frame clones only, with some absent. The sample lists over 200,000 clones; more than 70% were seen once. This sample is part of a study of blood T cell repertoires in COVID-19. Across the study: Nucleic acid was either cDNA or gDNA, and it came from T cells, B-cell-depleted T cells, or PBMCs.

The germline gives CDR1 SQVTM, CDR2 ANQGSEA. The V segment lost 7 bases and the J segment 2 bases; nucleotides outside the gene matches: 5. The CDR3 extends over 13 amino acids. The chain employs TRBV29-1 and TRBJ2-1, with 7 bases identical to TRBD2. The sequence was collected from a middle-aged woman with acute COVID-19. Material for sequencing was PBMCs or T cells enriched from blood (not recorded which). CDR3 protein: CSGSGATYNEQFF. In nucleotides, the CDR3 is TGCAGCGGCAGCGGGGCGACCTACAATGAGCAGTTCTTC.